This TCR beta chain originates from a study of blood T cell repertoires in COVID-19. Study context: Donors in the United States, Italy and Spain gave samples during acute or convalescent COVID-19. The cDNA or gDNA used as material had been derived from T cells, B-cell-depleted T cells, or PBMCs.

The CDR3 has 15 residues. Per germline, CDR1 KGHSH and CDR2 LQKENI. With V trimmed by 5 bases and J by 8 bases, 8 bases remained unmatched. Original methodology: Amplifying reference gene primers gave estimates of nucleated cell counts. Sequenced by immunoSEQ multiplex PCR; TCRdb stores in-frame clones only, minus some. V and J calls and clone size are those listed in that table; D and trimming were worked out from the DNA. The sample has 170,000 or so clones, about 82% seen once. This sequence joins TRBV18 and TRBJ2-4; 11 nucleotides agree with TRBD1. The sequence came from a man between 50 and 59 years old with active or convalescent COVID-19. Sequencing was done on a sample of peripheral blood. The CDR3: CASSTPGTGGYIQYF. Here the CDR3 DNA reads TGTGCCAGCTCAACCCCCGGGACAGGGGGATACATTCAGTACTTC.